Listed below are T cell receptor beta chains from one sample, sequenced in a study of OX40 agonist ivuxolimab in advanced cancers. TCRdb keeps only in-frame clones here, not all; method: immunoSEQ multiplex PCR. The sample yields 99,000 or so clones, roughly 80% seen once. The specimen was CD4+ or CD8+ T cells sorted from blood, collected in a trial of the OX40 agonist ivuxolimab. These receptors were taken from an adult with an advanced solid tumor such as melanoma, head and neck, liver or kidney cancer. CDR3s include the opening cysteine and the closing phenylalanine or tryptophan. D genes are given only for firm matches. Clone size appears in some rows only: once, few, many, or a class for an expanded clone.

TRBJ1-2,.,TRBV15,.,CATSRDRGGNGYTF,TGTGCCACCAGCAGAGATAGGGGAGGGAATGGCTACACCTTC
TRBJ1-5,.,TRBV10-2,.,CASTLDSGSAQHF,TGCGCCAGCACCTTGGACAGTGGATCGGCCCAGCATTTT
TRBJ2-2,.,TRBV7-9,.,CASSRTALNTGELFF,TGTGCCAGCAGCAGAACCGCTCTGAACACCGGGGAGCTGTTTTTT
TRBJ2-7,.,TRBV6-1,.,CASRETGRHEQYF,TGTGCCAGCCGAGAGACAGGAAGACACGAGCAGTACTTC
TRBJ1-3,TRBD1,TRBV18,.,CASSRDSRSGNTIYF,TGTGCCAGCTCGCGGGACAGCCGCTCTGGAAACACCATATATTTT
TRBJ2-4,TRBD1,TRBV7-3,.,CASSQEGAGKNIQYF,TGTGCCAGCAGCCAAGAGGGGGCCGGCAAAAACATTCAGTACTTC
TRBJ1-2,.,TRBV13,once,CASSPPGNGYGYTF,TGTGCCAGCAGCCCCCCTGGGAATGGCTATGGCTACACCTTC
TRBJ1-5,.,TRBV10-1,.,CASSVGGLGNQPQHF,TGCGCCAGCAGTGTGGGGGGCCTTGGCAATCAGCCCCAGCATTTT
TRBJ1-2,.,TRBV21-1,.,CASSMDRAKGVYGYTF,TGTGCCAGCAGCATGGACAGGGCAAAGGGGGTGTATGGCTACACCTTC
TRBJ1-1,.,TRBV2,once,CASSEMGETEAFF,TGTGCCAGCAGTGAAATGGGGGAGACTGAAGCTTTCTTT
TRBJ2-3,.,TRBV11-2,.,CASSLALGGRTDTQYF,TGTGCCAGCAGCTTAGCCTTGGGGGGGCGCACAGATACGCAGTATTTT
TRBJ2-4,.,TRBV11-2,.,CASSTLTGRITKNIQYF,TGTGCCAGCAGCACCCTGACAGGGAGGATAACCAAAAACATTCAGTACTTC
TRBJ2-7,TRBD1,TRBV29-1,.,CSVEALGQGAYEQYF,TGCAGCGTTGAAGCATTGGGACAGGGGGCCTACGAGCAGTACTTC
TRBJ2-3,TRBD2,TRBV13,.,CASGWTSGDQDTQYF,TGTGCCAGCGGGTGGACTAGCGGGGACCAAGATACGCAGTATTTT
TRBJ2-1,TRBD2,TRBV7-9,few,CASSKHAGGSGEQFF,TGTGCCAGCAGCAAACATGCTGGCGGGAGCGGAGAGCAGTTCTTC
TRBJ1-2,.,TRBV18,.,CASSPRDYGYTF,TGTGCCAGCTCACCCAGAGACTACGGCTACACCTTC
TRBJ2-2,TRBD2,TRBV19,.,CASIPGGPGEAGELFF,TGTGCCAGTATCCCGGGAGGGCCGGGTGAGGCCGGGGAGCTGTTTTTT
TRBJ2-7,.,TRBV5-4,.,CASSTRDIAYEQYF,TGTGCCAGCAGCACCCGGGACATCGCCTACGAGCAGTACTTC
TRBJ1-1,.,TRBV5-1,.,CASSLAGGQNTEAFF,TGCGCCAGCAGCTTGGCCGGGGGCCAGAACACTGAAGCTTTCTTT
TRBJ2-5,TRBD2,TRBV15,.,CATTPDGGETQYF,TGTGCCACCACCCCGGACGGGGGGGAGACCCAGTACTTC
TRBJ1-1,.,TRBV7-3,few,CASSPGPTGNTEAFF,TGTGCCAGCAGCCCTGGTCCCACAGGGAACACTGAAGCTTTCTTT
TRBJ2-5,TRBD1,TRBV19,.,CASSRQGRQETQYF,TGTGCCAGTAGCCGACAGGGAAGGCAAGAGACCCAGTACTTC
TRBJ1-2,.,TRBV14,few,CASSFDRNYGYTF,TGTGCCAGCAGCTTTGACAGGAACTATGGCTACACCTTC
TRBJ2-7,.,TRBV2,once,CASLGPSYEQYF,TGTGCCAGCCTGGGACCCTCCTACGAGCAGTACTTC
TRBJ2-7,TRBD2,TRBV9,.,CASSKSSSGSSYEQYF,TGTGCCAGCAGCAAGTCTTCTAGCGGCAGCTCCTACGAGCAGTACTTC
TRBJ2-7,.,TRBV7-8,.,CASSLVGLDSYEQYF,TGTGCCAGCAGCTTAGTGGGACTCGATTCCTACGAGCAGTACTTC
TRBJ2-1,TRBD2,TRBV18,.,CASSPRLAGSSYNEQFF,TGTGCCAGCTCACCTCGTCTAGCGGGGAGCTCCTACAATGAGCAGTTCTTC
TRBJ1-4,.,TRBV18,.,CASSPSPQGEKLFF,TGTGCCAGCTCACCAAGCCCACAAGGAGAAAAACTGTTTTTT
TRBJ2-7,TRBD1,TRBV19,few,CASSRGQEYYEQYF,TGTGCCAGTAGTAGGGGACAGGAGTACTACGAGCAGTACTTC
TRBJ1-1,.,TRBV7-3,once,CASSLYQRTEAFF,TGTGCCAGCAGCTTATATCAGAGAACTGAAGCTTTCTTT
TRBJ2-3,TRBD2,TRBV19,.,CASSNGVAGDSTDTQYF,TGTGCCAGTAGTAACGGCGTAGCGGGAGATAGCACAGATACGCAGTATTTT
TRBJ1-1,.,TRBV27,.,CASSHSRGTEQPTEAFF,TGTGCCAGCAGTCACAGTCGGGGGACGGAGCAACCCACTGAAGCTTTCTTT
TRBJ1-1,.,TRBV9,.,CASSVLSGFDTEAFF,TGTGCCAGCAGCGTGCTGTCAGGGTTTGACACTGAAGCTTTCTTT
TRBJ2-7,.,TRBV5-6,.,CASRGGTSYEQYF,TGTGCCAGCAGGGGTGGGACCTCCTACGAGCAGTACTTC
TRBJ1-2,.,TRBV14,.,CASSQELAGANYGYTF,TGTGCCAGCAGCCAAGAGCTGGCAGGGGCTAACTATGGCTACACCTTC
TRBJ2-5,TRBD2,TRBV7-2,.,CASSLEREGRETQYF,TGTGCCAGCAGCTTAGAGCGGGAGGGCCGAGAGACCCAGTACTTC
TRBJ2-6,TRBD1,TRBV5-1,.,CASSLGQSLPAAF,TGCGCCAGCAGCCTGGGACAGAGTCTACCCGCAGCTTTC
TRBJ1-1,.,TRBV18,.,CASSLGGGAGTEAFF,TGTGCCAGCTCCCTAGGTGGGGGGGCTGGTACTGAAGCTTTCTTT
TRBJ2-7,.,TRBV10-3,.,CAISESGAAEQYF,TGTGCCATCAGTGAGTCGGGGGCGGCCGAGCAGTACTTC